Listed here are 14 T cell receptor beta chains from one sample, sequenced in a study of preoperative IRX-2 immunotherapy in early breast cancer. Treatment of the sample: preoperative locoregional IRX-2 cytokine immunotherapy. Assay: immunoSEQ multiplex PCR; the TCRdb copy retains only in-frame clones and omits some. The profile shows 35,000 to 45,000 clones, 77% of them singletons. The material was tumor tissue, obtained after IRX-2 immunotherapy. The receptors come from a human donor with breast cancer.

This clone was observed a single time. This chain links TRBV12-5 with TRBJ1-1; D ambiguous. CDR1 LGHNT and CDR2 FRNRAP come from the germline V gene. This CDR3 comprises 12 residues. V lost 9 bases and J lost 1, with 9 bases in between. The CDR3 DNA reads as TGTGCTAGGACGGTCGAGAACACTGAAGCTTTCTTT. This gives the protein CARTVENTEAFF.

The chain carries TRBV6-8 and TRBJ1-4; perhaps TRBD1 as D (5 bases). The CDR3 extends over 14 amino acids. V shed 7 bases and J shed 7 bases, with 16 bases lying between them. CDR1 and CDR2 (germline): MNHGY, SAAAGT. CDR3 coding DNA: TGTGCCAGCAATAAACAGGATGTGAGTGAAAAACTGTTTTTT. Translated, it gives CASNKQDVSEKLFF.

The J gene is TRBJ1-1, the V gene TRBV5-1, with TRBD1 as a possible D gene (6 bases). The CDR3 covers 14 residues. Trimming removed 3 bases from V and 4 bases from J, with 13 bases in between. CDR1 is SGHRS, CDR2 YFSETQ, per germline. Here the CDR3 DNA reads TGCGCCAGCAGCTGGGGAGGGGGGATCACTGAAGCTTTCTTT. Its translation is CASSWGGGITEAFF.

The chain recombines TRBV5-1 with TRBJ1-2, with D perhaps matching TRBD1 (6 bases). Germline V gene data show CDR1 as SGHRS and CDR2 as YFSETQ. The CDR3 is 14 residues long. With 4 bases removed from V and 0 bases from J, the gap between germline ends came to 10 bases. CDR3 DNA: TGCGCCAGCAGCCCCAGGGGTTCTAACTATGGCTACACCTTC. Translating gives CASSPRGSNYGYTF.

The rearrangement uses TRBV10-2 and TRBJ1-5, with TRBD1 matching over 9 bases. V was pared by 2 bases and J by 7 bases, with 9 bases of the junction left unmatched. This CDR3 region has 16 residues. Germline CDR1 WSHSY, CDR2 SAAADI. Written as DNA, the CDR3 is TGCGCCAGCAGTGAGCGGGACAGGGACGAGGCGCAGCCCCAGCATTTT. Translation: CASSERDRDEAQPQHF.

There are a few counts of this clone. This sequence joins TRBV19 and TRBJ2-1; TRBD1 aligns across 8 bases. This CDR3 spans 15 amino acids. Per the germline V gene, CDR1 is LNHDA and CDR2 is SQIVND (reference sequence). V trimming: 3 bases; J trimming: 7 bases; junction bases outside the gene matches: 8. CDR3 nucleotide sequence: TGTGCCAGTAGTATCCTCAGGGGGCCGGGTAATGAGCAGTTCTTC. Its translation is CASSILRGPGNEQFF.

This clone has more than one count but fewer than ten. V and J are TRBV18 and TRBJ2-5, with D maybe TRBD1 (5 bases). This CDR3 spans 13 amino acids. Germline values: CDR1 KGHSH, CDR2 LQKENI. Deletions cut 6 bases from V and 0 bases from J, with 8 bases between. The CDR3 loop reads CASSQQDQETQYF. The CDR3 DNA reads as TGTGCCAGCTCGCAACAGGACCAAGAGACCCAGTACTTC.

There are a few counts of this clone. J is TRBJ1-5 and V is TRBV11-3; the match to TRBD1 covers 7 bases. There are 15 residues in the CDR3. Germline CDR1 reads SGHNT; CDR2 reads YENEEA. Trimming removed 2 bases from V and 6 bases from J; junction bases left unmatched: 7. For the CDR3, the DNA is TGTGCCAGCAGCTTATCGGCAGGGGGTAGTCAGCCCCAGCATTTT. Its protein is CASSLSAGGSQPQHF.

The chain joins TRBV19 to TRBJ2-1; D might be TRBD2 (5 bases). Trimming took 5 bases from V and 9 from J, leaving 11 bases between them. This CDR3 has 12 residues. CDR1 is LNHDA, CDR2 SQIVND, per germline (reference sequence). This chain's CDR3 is CASSVKGVEQFF. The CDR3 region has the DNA TGTGCCAGTAGTGTCAAGGGAGTTGAGCAGTTCTTC.

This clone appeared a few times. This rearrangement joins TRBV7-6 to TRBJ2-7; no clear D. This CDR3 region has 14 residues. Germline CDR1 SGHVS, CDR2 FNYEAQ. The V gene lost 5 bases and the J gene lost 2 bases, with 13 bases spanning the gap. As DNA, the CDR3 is TGTGCCAGCAGCCCCTACTTAGAAACCTACGAGCAGTACTTC. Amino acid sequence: CASSPYLETYEQYF. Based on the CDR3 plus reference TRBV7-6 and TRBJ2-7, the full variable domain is GAGVSQSPRYKVTKRGQDVALRCDPISGHVSLYWYRQALGQGPEFLTYFNYEAQQDKSGLPNDRFSAERPEGSISTLTIQRTEQRDSAMYRCASSPYLETYEQYFGPGTRLTVT.

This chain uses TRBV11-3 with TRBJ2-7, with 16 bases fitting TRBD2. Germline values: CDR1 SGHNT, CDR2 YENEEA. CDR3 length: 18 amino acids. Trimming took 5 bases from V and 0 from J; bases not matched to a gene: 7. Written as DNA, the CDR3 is TGTGCCAGCAGCCTGGGGACTAGCGGGGGGGAAAACTCCTACGAGCAGTACTTC. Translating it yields CASSLGTSGGENSYEQYF.

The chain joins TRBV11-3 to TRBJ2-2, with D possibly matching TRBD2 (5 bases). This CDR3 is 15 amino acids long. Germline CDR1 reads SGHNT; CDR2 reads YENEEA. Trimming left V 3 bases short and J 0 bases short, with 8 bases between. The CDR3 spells CASSLGASNTGELFF. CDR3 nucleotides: TGTGCCAGCAGCTTGGGAGCCTCGAACACCGGGGAGCTGTTTTTT.

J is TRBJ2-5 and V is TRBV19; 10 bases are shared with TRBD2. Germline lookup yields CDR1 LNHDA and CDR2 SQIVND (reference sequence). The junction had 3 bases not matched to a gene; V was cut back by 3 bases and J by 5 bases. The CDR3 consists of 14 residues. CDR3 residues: CASSISGGLETQYF. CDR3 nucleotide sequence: TGTGCCAGTAGTATTAGCGGGGGGTTGGAGACCCAGTACTTC.

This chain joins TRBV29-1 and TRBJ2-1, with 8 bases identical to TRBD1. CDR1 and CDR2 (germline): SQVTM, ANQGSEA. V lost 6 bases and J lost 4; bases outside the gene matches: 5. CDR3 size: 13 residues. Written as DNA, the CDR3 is TGCAGCGTCCGGGACAGGAGTTACAATGAGCAGTTCTTC. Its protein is CSVRDRSYNEQFF.